This is a list of T cell receptor beta chains from one sample in a study of blood T cell repertoires in COVID-19. Method: immunoSEQ multiplex PCR; TCRdb's copy keeps in-frame clones and lacks some. The sample has over 350,000 clones; approximately 87% are singletons. Sequences were obtained from PBMCs or T cells enriched from blood (not recorded which). The receptors stem from a woman under 40 with acute COVID-19. Each CDR3 is given with its conserved first and last residue. A row's size may be missing; if present it is once, few, many or a size class.

.,TRBV7-2,TRBJ1-3,CASSLLRDISGNTIYF
.,TRBV4-2,TRBJ1-2,CASSHLGQGAHGYTF
once,TRBV5-1,TRBJ2-3,CASSLLRGLEDTQYF
.,TRBV15,TRBJ1-1,CATSRGQDEAFF
.,TRBV19,TRBJ1-2,CASSMVLLGGGDGYTF
.,TRBV7-2,TRBJ1-4,CASSSTGRTNEKLFF
.,TRBV18,TRBJ1-1,CASSPLSGTVNTEAFF
.,TRBV3-1/TRBV3-2,TRBJ1-3,CASSHGGGTGNTIYF
.,TRBV12-3/TRBV12-4,TRBJ1-2,CASSFVGGRGYTF
.,TRBV11-2,TRBJ1-3,CASSLTIGTGSGNTIYF
.,TRBV18,TRBJ2-7,CASSPGDSSYEQYF